Listed here is a single T cell receptor (beta chain). This record comes from a study of blood T cell repertoires in COVID-19. About the research overall: Spain, Italy and the United States supplied samples that represented acute and convalescent COVID-19. Sources were T cells, B-cell-depleted T cells, or PBMCs; the material itself was cDNA or gDNA.

In the study's own analysis: Reference gene primer amplification gave estimated nucleated cell counts. Assay: immunoSEQ multiplex PCR; the TCRdb copy retains only in-frame clones and omits some. The V and J calls and clone size come from that table; D and trimming were worked out from the DNA. In the table there are about 40,000 clones, 87% of which are singletons. Sequences were obtained from peripheral blood. The sequence came from a man aged 55 to 70 with acute or convalescent COVID-19.

CDR3 coding DNA: TGTGCCACCGACTTAAGGCCCGGGGTGAACACCGGGGAGCTGTTTTTT. Protein product: CATDLRPGVNTGELFF. This sequence joins TRBV7-9 and TRBJ2-2; tentatively, D is TRBD2 (5 bases). The CDR3 length is 16 residues. CDR1 is SEHNR, CDR2 FQNEAQ, per germline (reference sequence). The V end lost 10 bases, the J end lost 1 base, and 19 bases lay between the germline ends.